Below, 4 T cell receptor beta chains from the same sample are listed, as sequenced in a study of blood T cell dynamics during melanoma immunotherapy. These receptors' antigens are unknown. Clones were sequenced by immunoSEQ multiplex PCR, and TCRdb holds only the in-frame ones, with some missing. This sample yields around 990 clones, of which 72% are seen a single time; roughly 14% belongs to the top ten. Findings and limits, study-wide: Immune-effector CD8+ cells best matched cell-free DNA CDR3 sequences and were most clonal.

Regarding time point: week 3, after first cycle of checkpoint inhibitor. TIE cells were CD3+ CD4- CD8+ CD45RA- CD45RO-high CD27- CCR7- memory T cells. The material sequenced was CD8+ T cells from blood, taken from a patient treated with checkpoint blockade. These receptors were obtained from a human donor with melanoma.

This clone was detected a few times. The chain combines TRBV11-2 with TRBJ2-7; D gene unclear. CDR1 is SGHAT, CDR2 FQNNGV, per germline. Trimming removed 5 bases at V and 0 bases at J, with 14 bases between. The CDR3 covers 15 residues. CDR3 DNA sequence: TGTGCCAGCAGCCGTCCCGGGTCAATCTCCTACGAGCAGTACTTC. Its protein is CASSRPGSISYEQYF.

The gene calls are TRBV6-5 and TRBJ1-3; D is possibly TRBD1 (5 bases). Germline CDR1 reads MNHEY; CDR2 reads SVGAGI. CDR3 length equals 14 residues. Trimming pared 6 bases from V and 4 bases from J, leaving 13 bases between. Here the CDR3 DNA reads TGTGCCAGCAGCCCCAGGGAATCCGGAAACACCATATATTTT. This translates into CASSPRESGNTIYF.

The CDR3 is CASISGTGGNQPQHF. DNA of the CDR3: TGTGCCAGCATCAGCGGGACAGGGGGGAATCAGCCCCAGCATTTT. The rearrangement uses TRBV2 and TRBJ1-5, with TRBD1 identical over 11 bases. This CDR3 spans 15 amino acids. With V trimmed by 7 bases and J by 4 bases, 6 bases remained unmatched. CDR1 and CDR2 from the germline V gene are SNHLY and FYNNEI.

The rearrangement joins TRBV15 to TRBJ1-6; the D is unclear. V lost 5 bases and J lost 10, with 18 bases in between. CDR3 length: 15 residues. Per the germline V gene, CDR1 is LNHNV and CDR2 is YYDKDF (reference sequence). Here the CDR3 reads CATSADVTRSSPLHF. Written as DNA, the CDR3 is TGTGCCACCAGCGCCGACGTTACGCGGTCCTCACCCCTCCACTTT.